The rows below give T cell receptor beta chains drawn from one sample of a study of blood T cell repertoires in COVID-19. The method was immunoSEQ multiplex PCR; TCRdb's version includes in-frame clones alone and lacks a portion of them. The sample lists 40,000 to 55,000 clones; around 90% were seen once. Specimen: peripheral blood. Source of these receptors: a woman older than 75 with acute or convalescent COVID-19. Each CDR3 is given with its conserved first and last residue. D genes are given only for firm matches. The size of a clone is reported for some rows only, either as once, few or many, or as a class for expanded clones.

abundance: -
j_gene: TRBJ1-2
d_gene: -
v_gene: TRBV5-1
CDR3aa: CASSPEGGPTWSYTF
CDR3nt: TGCGCCAGCAGCCCAGAGGGGGGGCCGACCTGGAGCTACACCTTC

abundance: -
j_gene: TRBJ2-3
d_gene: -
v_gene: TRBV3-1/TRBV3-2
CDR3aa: CASSQHRGGTDTQYF
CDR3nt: TGTGCCAGCAGCCAACACCGCGGGGGCACAGATACGCAGTATTTT

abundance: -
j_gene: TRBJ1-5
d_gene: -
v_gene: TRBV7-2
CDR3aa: CASSFKYGGNQPQHF
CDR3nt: TGTGCCAGCAGCTTTAAATACGGGGGCAATCAGCCCCAGCATTTT

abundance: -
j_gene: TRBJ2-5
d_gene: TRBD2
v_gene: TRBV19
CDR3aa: CASSPLGGGQETQYF
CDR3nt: TGTGCCAGTAGCCCTTTAGGCGGGGGGCAAGAGACCCAGTACTTC

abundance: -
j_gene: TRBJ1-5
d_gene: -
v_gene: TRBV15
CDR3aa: CATSRDRGIHQPQHF
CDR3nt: TGTGCCACCAGCAGAGATCGGGGGATTCATCAGCCCCAGCATTTT

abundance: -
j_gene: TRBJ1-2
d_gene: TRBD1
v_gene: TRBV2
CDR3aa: CASSETPDRANGYTF
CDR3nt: TGTGCCAGCAGTGAAACCCCGGACAGGGCGAACGGCTACACCTTC

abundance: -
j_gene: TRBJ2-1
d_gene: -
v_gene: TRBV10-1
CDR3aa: CASSGTNNNEQFF
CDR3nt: TGCGCCAGCAGCGGGACAAATAATAATGAGCAGTTCTTC

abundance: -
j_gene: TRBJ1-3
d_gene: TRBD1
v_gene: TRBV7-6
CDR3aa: CASSSGTGFYTIYF
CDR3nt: TGTGCCAGCAGCTCCGGGACAGGGTTCTACACCATATATTTT

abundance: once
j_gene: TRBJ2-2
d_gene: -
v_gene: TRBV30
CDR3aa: CAWSGYSNTGELFF
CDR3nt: TGTGCCTGGAGTGGGTACAGTAACACCGGGGAGCTGTTTTTT

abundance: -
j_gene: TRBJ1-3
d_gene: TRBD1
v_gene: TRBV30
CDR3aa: CAWAEQGAFGNTIYF
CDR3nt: TGTGCCTGGGCCGAACAGGGGGCGTTCGGAAACACCATATATTTT

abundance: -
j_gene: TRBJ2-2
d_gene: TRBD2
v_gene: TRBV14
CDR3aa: CASSRKLWRGGHGELFF
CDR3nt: TGTGCCAGCAGCCGGAAATTGTGGCGGGGGGGCCATGGGGAGCTGTTTTTT

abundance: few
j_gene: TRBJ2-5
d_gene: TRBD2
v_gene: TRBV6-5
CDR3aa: CASRLAGGLRETQYF
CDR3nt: TGTGCCAGCAGACTAGCGGGGGGGCTTAGGGAGACCCAGTACTTC

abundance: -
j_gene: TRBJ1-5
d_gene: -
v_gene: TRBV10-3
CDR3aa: CAISESGGPGQPQHF
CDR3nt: TGTGCCATCAGTGAGTCGGGGGGGCCAGGGCAGCCCCAGCATTTT

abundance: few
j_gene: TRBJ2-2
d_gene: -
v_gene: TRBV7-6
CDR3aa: CASTRRLAPGGTGELFF
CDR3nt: TGTGCCAGCACACGTCGCCTAGCCCCCGGGGGCACCGGGGAGCTGTTTTTT

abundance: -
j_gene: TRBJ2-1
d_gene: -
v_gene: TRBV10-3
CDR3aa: CATTEGQISSYNEQFF
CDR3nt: TGTGCCACTACCGAGGGACAAATCAGCTCCTACAATGAGCAGTTCTTC

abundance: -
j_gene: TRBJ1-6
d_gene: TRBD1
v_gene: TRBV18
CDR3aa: CASSRGTVRDSPLHF
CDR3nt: TGTGCCAGCTCCCGTGGGACAGTAAGAGACTCACCCCTCCACTTT

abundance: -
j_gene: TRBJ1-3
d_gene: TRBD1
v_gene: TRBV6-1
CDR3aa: CASSEGDSRNTIYF
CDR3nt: TGTGCCAGCAGTGAAGGGGACAGCCGAAACACCATATATTTT

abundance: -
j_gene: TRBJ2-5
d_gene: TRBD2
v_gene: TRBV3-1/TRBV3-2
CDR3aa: CASSQGGLAGRQYF
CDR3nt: TGTGCCAGCAGCCAGGGGGGACTAGCGGGGAGACAGTACTTC

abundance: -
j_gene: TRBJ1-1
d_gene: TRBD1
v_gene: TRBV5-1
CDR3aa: CASSPRTGLNTEAFF
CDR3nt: TGCGCCAGCAGCCCGAGGACAGGGCTGAACACTGAAGCTTTCTTT

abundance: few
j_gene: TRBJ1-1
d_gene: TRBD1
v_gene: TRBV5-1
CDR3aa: CASSRQGTGTEAFF
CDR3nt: TGCGCCAGCAGCAGACAGGGGACGGGCACTGAAGCTTTCTTT

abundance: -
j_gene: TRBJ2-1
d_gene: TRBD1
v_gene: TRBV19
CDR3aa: CASSIRGGKGQGIYNEQFF
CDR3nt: TGTGCCAGTAGTATCAGGGGGGGAAAGGGACAGGGGATTTACAATGAGCAGTTCTTC

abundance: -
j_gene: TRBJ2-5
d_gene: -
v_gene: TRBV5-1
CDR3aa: CASSFGADQETQYF
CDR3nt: TGCGCCAGCAGCTTTGGGGCAGATCAAGAGACCCAGTACTTC

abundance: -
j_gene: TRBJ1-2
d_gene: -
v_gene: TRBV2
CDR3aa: CASSVRGGYGYTF
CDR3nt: TGTGCCAGCAGTGTCAGGGGCGGCTATGGCTACACCTTC

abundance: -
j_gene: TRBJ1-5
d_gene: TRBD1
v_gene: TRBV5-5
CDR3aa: CASSLRTGGASNQPQHF
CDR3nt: TGTGCCAGCAGCTTGCGGACAGGGGGCGCGAGCAATCAGCCCCAGCATTTT

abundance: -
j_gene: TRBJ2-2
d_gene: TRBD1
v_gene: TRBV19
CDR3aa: CASSTDRGLRELFF
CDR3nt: TGTGCCAGTAGTACGGACAGGGGGCTAAGGGAGCTGTTTTTT

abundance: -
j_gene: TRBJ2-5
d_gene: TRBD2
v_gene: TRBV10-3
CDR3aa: CAISGTSGGVSQETQYF
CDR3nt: TGTGCCATCAGTGGAACTAGCGGGGGGGTGTCGCAAGAGACCCAGTACTTC

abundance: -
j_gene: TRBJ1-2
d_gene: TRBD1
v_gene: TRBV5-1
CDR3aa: CASSAQGDYGYTF
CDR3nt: TGCGCCAGCAGTGCCCAGGGGGACTATGGCTACACCTTC

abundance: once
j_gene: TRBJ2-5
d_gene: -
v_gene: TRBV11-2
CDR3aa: CASSFSPGVEETQYF
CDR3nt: TGTGCCAGCAGCTTTTCTCCGGGGGTTGAAGAGACCCAGTACTTC

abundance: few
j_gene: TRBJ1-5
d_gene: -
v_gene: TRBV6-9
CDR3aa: CATQQDRPAVSQPQHF
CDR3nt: TGTGCCACACAACAAGACAGGCCGGCCGTTTCTCAGCCCCAGCATTTT

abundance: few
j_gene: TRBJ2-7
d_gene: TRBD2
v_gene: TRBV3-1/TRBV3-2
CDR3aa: CASSQFPGLGYEQYF
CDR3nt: TGTGCCAGCAGCCAGTTTCCGGGACTAGGTTACGAGCAGTACTTC

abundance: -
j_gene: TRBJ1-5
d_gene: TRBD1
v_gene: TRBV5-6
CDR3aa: CASSLTGDPQPQHF
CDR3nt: TGTGCCAGCAGCCTTACAGGGGATCCTCAGCCCCAGCATTTT

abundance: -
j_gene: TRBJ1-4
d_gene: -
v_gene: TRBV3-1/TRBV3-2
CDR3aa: CASSHWGGVGTNEKLFF
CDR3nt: TGTGCCAGCAGCCATTGGGGGGGTGTAGGAACTAATGAAAAACTGTTTTTT

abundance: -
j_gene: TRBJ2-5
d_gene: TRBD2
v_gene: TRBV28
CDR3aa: CASRSGGAGETQYF
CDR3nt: TGTGCCAGCAGGTCCGGGGGGGCCGGGGAGACCCAGTACTTC

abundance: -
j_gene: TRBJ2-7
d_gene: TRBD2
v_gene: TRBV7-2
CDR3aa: CASSLAPSGATYEQYF
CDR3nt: TGTGCCAGCAGCTTAGCTCCCAGCGGGGCTACCTACGAGCAGTACTTC

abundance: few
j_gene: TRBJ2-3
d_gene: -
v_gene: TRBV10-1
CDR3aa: CASSGGISTDTQYF
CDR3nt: TGCGCCAGCAGCGGCGGGATAAGCACAGATACGCAGTATTTT

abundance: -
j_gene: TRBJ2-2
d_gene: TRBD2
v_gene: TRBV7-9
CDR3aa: CASSPGGQTGELFF
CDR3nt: TGTGCCAGCAGCCCGGGGGGGCAGACCGGGGAGCTGTTTTTT

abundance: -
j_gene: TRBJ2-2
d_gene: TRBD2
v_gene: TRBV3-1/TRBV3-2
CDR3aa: CASSQETSGGGGELFF
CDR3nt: TGTGCCAGCAGCCAAGAGACTAGCGGGGGTGGCGGGGAGCTGTTTTTT

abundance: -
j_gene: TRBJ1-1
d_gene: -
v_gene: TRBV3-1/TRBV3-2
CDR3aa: CASSQVIGGTEAFF
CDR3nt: TGTGCCAGCAGCCAAGTTATAGGGGGCACTGAAGCTTTCTTT

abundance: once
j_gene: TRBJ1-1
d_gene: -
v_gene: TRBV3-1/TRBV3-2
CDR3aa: CASSQAPGANTEAFF
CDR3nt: TGTGCCAGCAGCCAAGCTCCAGGGGCTAACACTGAAGCTTTCTTT

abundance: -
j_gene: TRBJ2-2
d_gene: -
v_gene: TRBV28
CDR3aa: CASAGGAATGELFF
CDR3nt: TGTGCCAGCGCCGGCGGGGCCGCCACCGGGGAGCTGTTTTTT

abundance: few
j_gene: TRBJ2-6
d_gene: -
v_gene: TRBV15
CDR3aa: CATSRQSSGANVLTF
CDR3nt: TGTGCCACCAGCAGACAGTCTTCTGGGGCCAACGTCCTGACTTTC

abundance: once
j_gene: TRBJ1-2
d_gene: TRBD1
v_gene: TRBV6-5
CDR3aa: CASSRGQGVGYTF
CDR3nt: TGTGCCAGCAGCCGCGGCCAGGGGGTTGGCTACACCTTC

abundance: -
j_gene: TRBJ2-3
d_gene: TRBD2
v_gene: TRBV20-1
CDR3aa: CSASKAGGTDTQYF
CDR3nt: TGCAGTGCCAGTAAAGCGGGGGGTACAGATACGCAGTATTTT

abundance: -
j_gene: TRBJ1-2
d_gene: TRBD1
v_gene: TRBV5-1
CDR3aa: CASSLDRGNYGYTF
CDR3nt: TGCGCCAGCAGCTTGGACAGGGGCAACTATGGCTACACCTTC

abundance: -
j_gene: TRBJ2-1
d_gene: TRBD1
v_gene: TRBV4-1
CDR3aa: CASSQGRDRPGNEQFF
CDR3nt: TGCGCCAGCAGCCAAGGCCGGGACAGGCCAGGCAATGAGCAGTTCTTC

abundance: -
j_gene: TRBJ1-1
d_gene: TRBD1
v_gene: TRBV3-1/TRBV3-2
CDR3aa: CASSPRTGGGLEAFF
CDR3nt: TGTGCCAGCAGCCCTCGGACAGGGGGCGGTCTTGAAGCTTTCTTT